This TCR beta chain was captured in a study of identical twins. General observations from the study: Clonotypes of the beta chain that were abundant in cord blood carried fewer insertions (memory repertoires showed none). Because invariant MAIT and iNKT cells could be present, zero-insertion analyses could be partly confounded.

This clonotype was observed a few times. Its target is unknown. Template switching added a universal primer binding site, and final cDNA carried unique molecular identifiers. MiXCR was run by TCRdb on the 5' RACE reads, yielding one entry per CDR3 protein. Of around 490,000 distinct CDR3 sequences listed, roughly 15% were seen once; the top ten hold more than 0.4%. These data also featured in a second study, about yellow fever vaccine responses in identical twins.

This receptor was taken from a woman aged 18-29 years in good health. The specimen was CD4+ T cells sorted from blood.

CDR3 sequence (DNA): TGTGCCAGCAGCGGCTTTGGGACCCTCCAAGAGACCCAGTACTTC. Its protein product is CASSGFGTLQETQYF. The rearrangement uses TRBV7-2 and TRBJ2-5; D assignment may be TRBD1 or TRBD2 (5 bases each). Germline V gene data show CDR1 as SGHTA and CDR2 as FQGNSA. CDR3 size: 15 residues. Trimming stripped 5 bases from V and 1 base from J, with 14 bases between.